This section outlines one T cell receptor (beta chain) sequence together with its context. This specimen comes from a study of blood T cell repertoires in COVID-19. As for the study in general: Sources were T cells, B-cell-depleted T cells, or PBMCs; the material itself was cDNA or gDNA.

The data were produced by immunoSEQ multiplex PCR, yet TCRdb's version contains in-frame clones alone and is incomplete. The table shows tens of thousands of clones, with approximately 86% occurring only once. CDR1 MNHNS and CDR2 SASEGT come from the germline V gene. V shed 3 bases, J shed 2 bases, and the junction held 5 bases outside the gene matches. This CDR3 contains 15 residues. The sequence was collected from a man in his 60s with acute or convalescent COVID-19. The chain links TRBV6-1 to TRBJ2-3, with 7 bases identical to TRBD2. The sample was peripheral blood. In DNA, the CDR3 is TGTGCCAGCAGTGAGGGTGAGCGGGACACAGATACGCAGTATTTT. Translation: CASSEGERDTDTQYF.